Shown below are 8 T cell receptor beta chains from a single sample sequenced in a study of T cells after yellow fever vaccination. One entry per CDR3 protein results from TCRdb running MiXCR on the 5' RACE reads. The table shows 500,000 to 650,000 distinct CDR3 sequences, with 9% to 15% occurring only once. This sample comprised PBMCs, obtained on the day of the yellow fever booster vaccination. The receptors come from a man younger than 45 who received the YFV17D yellow fever vaccine.

This clonotype occurred a few times. This chain connects TRBV7-2 to TRBJ2-7, with TRBD2 identical over 14 bases. The CDR3 is 16 residues long. V dropped 3 bases and J dropped 3; count of bases not matched to a gene: 4. Germline V lookup: CDR1 SGHTA, CDR2 FQGNSA. The CDR3 sequence is CASSFSGTSGSYEQYF. CDR3 in DNA: TGTGCCAGCAGCTTTTCCGGGACTAGCGGGAGCTACGAGCAGTACTTC.

V is TRBV19 and J is TRBJ2-3, with D uncertain. Trimming removed 7 bases at V and 1 base at J, with 15 bases between. The CDR3 is 15 residues long. Germline lookup yields CDR1 LNHDA and CDR2 SQIVND (reference sequence). The CDR3: CASTFGGLRTDTQYF. The CDR3 DNA reads as TGTGCCAGTACCTTCGGTGGGTTGCGCACAGATACGCAGTATTTT.

This clonotype came up a few times. The chain recombines TRBV3-1 with TRBJ1-1; no definite D call. Germline CDR1 reads LGHDT; CDR2 reads YNNKEL (reference sequence). CDR3 length equals 13 residues. V was cut by 3 bases and J by 1 base, with 6 bases left in between. CDR3 residues: CASSHTPNTEAFF. In DNA, the CDR3 is TGTGCCAGCAGCCACACACCGAACACTGAAGCTTTCTTT. Full variable domain (rest looked up from reference TRBV3-1 and TRBJ1-1): DTAVSQTPKYLVTQMGNDKSIKCEQNLGHDTMYWYKQDSKKFLKIMFSYNNKELIINETVPNRFSPKSPDKAHLNLHINSLELGDSAVYFCASSHTPNTEAFFGQGTRLTVV.

The chain couples TRBV7-9 to TRBJ2-3; 9 bases match TRBD1. The CDR3 loop spans 17 amino acids. V lost 4 bases to trimming and J lost 0 bases; unmatched junction nucleotides: 8. Germline-derived CDR1 and CDR2 are SEHNR and FQNEAQ (reference sequence). In nucleotides, the CDR3 is TGTGCCAGCAGCTCCCTTGTGGGGACAGGGAGCACAGATACGCAGTATTTT. Its translation is CASSSLVGTGSTDTQYF.

V and J are TRBV27 and TRBJ1-5; 7 bases agree with TRBD1. The J segment lost 6 bases and the V segment lost 8 bases, leaving 13 bases of the junction unmatched. This CDR3 comprises 15 residues. Germline V gene data show CDR1 as MNHEY and CDR2 as SMNVEV (reference sequence). The CDR3 coding sequence is TGTGCCAGCTCCTCACAGGGGAGGCGTGCTCAGCCCCAGCATTTT. It codes for CASSSQGRRAQPQHF.

This clonotype was picked up many times. The V and J genes are TRBV25-1 and TRBJ2-2; D call uncertain. V was pared by 2 bases and J by 2 bases, with 6 bases between. The CDR3 consists of 14 residues. Per germline, CDR1 MGHDK and CDR2 SYGVNS. The CDR3 DNA is TGTGCCAGCAGTGAACTAGGCAACACCGGGGAGCTGTTTTTT. Amino acid sequence: CASSELGNTGELFF. Based on the CDR3 plus reference TRBV25-1 and TRBJ2-2, the full variable domain is EADIYQTPRYLVIGTGKKITLECSQTMGHDKMYWYQQDPGMELHLIHYSYGVNSTEKGDLSSESTVSRIRTEHFPLTLESARPSHTSQYLCASSELGNTGELFFGEGSRLTVL.

The chain uses TRBV6-5 and TRBJ2-2; TRBD2 matches at 7 bases. From germline, CDR1 is MNHEY and CDR2 SVGAGI. The V segment lost 0 bases and the J segment 0 bases; nucleotides outside the gene matches: 4. CDR3 length equals 17 residues. The CDR3 spells CASSYSSAGSNTGELFF. Written as DNA, the CDR3 is TGTGCCAGCAGTTACTCGTCAGCGGGATCGAACACCGGGGAGCTGTTTTTT.

The genes are TRBV11-2 and TRBJ2-1; D ambiguous. Germline V gene lookup returns CDR1 SGHAT and CDR2 FQNNGV. V gave up 2 bases and J gave up 8 bases, with 7 bases separating them. The CDR3 runs 12 residues. CDR3 amino acids: CASSLHGDEQFF. The DNA of the CDR3 is TGTGCCAGCAGCTTACATGGAGATGAGCAGTTCTTC.